This T cell receptor (beta chain) comes out of a study of cytomegalovirus exposure and HLA in healthy donors. Study-level results: Usually a TCR sequence was rare, but some public TCRs were found in many donors.

Of note for this clone: Its antigen is not known. This specimen includes other DNA sequences encoding the same CDR3.

PCR used 60 Vbeta primers and 13 Jbeta primers. TCRdb keeps only in-frame clones here, not all; method: immunoSEQ multiplex PCR. The table includes roughly 180,000 clones, 65% to 85% detected once. CDR1 is KGHSH and CDR2 is LQKENI in the germline V gene. The CDR3 is 14 amino acids. Trimming took 3 bases from V and 2 from J, leaving 9 bases between them. The sample consisted of PBMCs. The clonotype originates from a young woman in good health and CMV-seronegative. This chain joins TRBV18 and TRBJ2-3, with D tentatively TRBD2 (5 bases). The CDR3 sequence is CASSPPGLTDTQYF. CDR3 nucleotide sequence: TGTGCCAGCTCACCCCCCGGACTCACAGATACGCAGTATTTT.